This T cell receptor beta chain was obtained from a study of regulatory T cells in long-lasting Graves disease (dated by TCRdb to about 2021). Regarding the study in general: In the newly diagnosed Graves' disease group, patients had been taking antithyroid drugs for less than 3 months. Persistent Graves' disease patients were compared with newly diagnosed Graves' disease patients by peripheral blood TCR sequencing and RNA sequencing. The study was registered as a clinical trial and conducted in China. A total of around 35 samples underwent TCR sequencing: some 13 from persistent and roughly 20 from newly diagnosed Graves' disease patients.

Study-wide findings and limitations: Sequencing and analysis were limited to the TCR beta chain. Compared with newly diagnosed patients, patients with persistent Graves' disease had lower TCR Shannon entropy and fewer highly expanded clones, which suggests clonal expansion. TRBV28, TRBJ1-2 and TRBJ2-5 were preferentially used in persistent disease, while TRBV20-1 and TRBJ2-1 were favored in newly diagnosed disease. More public clonotypes were shared among persistent patients (roughly 3,000) than among newly diagnosed patients (approximately 1,000). The study examined only peripheral blood because the primary lesion, thyroid tissue, could not be accessed. As a limitation, the authors acknowledged that the small sample size may reduce accuracy.

Turning to this clonotype: The target of this receptor is not known. One base away there is no much larger clone; base qualities are not given.

In light of the paper, this sample's time point label describes: newly diagnosed GD, antithyroid drugs for less than 3 months. RNA was extracted from PBMCs in TRIzol for both TCR sequencing and RNA sequencing. The diagnosis of Graves' disease followed American Thyroid Association guidelines. Recruitment of patients was carried out at an endocrinology department in Xi'an, China. Each patient gave approximately 10 milliliters of peripheral blood, collected in an EDTA anticoagulant tube. Ficoll Paque Plus density gradient separation was used to isolate PBMCs, and no additional T cell sorting was done. An Agilent 2100 Bioanalyzer and agarose gel were used to check RNA quality, and a NanoDrop 2000 was used to measure RNA concentration. Sequences KGHDR (CDR1) and SFDVKD (CDR2) are obtained from the germline V gene. V is reduced by 5 bases and J by 2 bases, leaving a spacing of 8 bases between them. The CDR3 goes from the cysteine to the phenylalanine over 13 residues. Only CDR3 DNA remains: 39 bases, in frame from the first base.

The library relied on multiplex PCR. The sequencer listed for this sample is Illumina HiSeq 4000. To build TCR beta libraries, CDR3 regions were amplified by Arm-PCR using iRepertoire HTBI primers. Before sequencing, the PCR products underwent gel purification. The authors' analysis ran thus. Gene usage analysis of CDR3 amino acid clonotypes relied on the approximately 68 TRBV and 15 or so TRBJ segments identified across samples. COPE and FqMerger were used to merge filtered high-quality paired reads into contigs. BLAST was used to align contigs to IMGT TRBV, TRBD and TRBJ reference genes, with CDR3 defined following IMGT. Any clonotype with a frequency above 0.1% was counted as a highly expanded clone. Shannon entropy was used to measure repertoire diversity, and the Gini coefficient was used to measure V-J evenness. A clonotype was considered public if more than one individual shared it. TCRdb reanalyzed the raw reads on its own, using fastp at Q25 for trimming and MiXCR for clone calling, and kept in-frame beta chains. Identical CDR3 proteins give one entry, which carries the most common genes and DNA. V and J calls and clone size were set by TCRdb, not the authors. The sample yields roughly 500,000 distinct CDR3 sequences; about 15% were counted once. Jointly, the top ten make up approximately 15% of the sample.

The same sample was also used in a study of T cells in Graves' hyperthyroidism and ophthalmopathy. The second paper further reports: Stable Graves' hyperthyroidism was defined as the absence of progression to ophthalmopathy over 18 months of follow-up. Hyperthyroidism patients were aged 18 to 65 years and newly diagnosed, with disease duration of less than 2 months. Patients with uncontrolled infections, other autoimmune diseases, pregnancy or lactation were excluded. Diagnoses were based on clinical symptoms, serum thyroxine and TRAb, thyroid ultrasound and orbital computed tomography. A first-round RT-PCR of the TCR CDR3 used the HTBI primer set with the Qiagen OneStep RT-PCR kit. Blood samples also contained most of the expanded thyroid clonotypes (frequency above 0.001), which suggests that blood repertoires may reflect thyroid immune responses. A model built on a 13 V-J signature distinguished ophthalmopathy from stable hyperthyroidism, reaching 87.88% sensitivity and about 81% specificity in cross-validation and 80%/75% in testing. In validation, the model predicted progression to ophthalmopathy a median of about 6.8 months before onset, with roughly 70% sensitivity and roughly 79% specificity. To identify TCR V-J signatures that set the groups apart, the researchers used a discovery cohort of 100 patients, made up of under 45 with Graves' ophthalmopathy and some 56 with stable Graves' hyperthyroidism. Prospective prediction of ophthalmopathy was tested in an independent validation cohort consisting of 18 hyperthyroidism patients and approximately 16 patients who later progressed to ophthalmopathy. The 100 or so discovery patients were randomly split 7:3 into training and test sets. In about 6 Graves' hyperthyroidism patients, the study also compared T-cell repertoires from thyroid tissue with T-cell repertoires from blood. After sampling, hyperthyroidism patients received methimazole starting at 30 mg daily, and ophthalmopathy patients received high-dose intravenous methylprednisolone. Libraries were constructed in a second round of multiplex PCR, after which size selection and purification were performed. The libraries were sequenced on an Illumina HiSeq2000 using paired-end 100 bp reads. Raw data were processed with SOAPnuke, discarding reads with adapters, uncalled bases, mean Phred below 15, or no exact constant-primer or identifier match. COPE v1.2.5 was used to merge high-quality paired reads, and clonotypes were defined as unique nucleotide sequences. MiTCR v1.1 was used to align clonotypes to the IMGT TRBV, TRBD and TRBJ reference segments. Analysis was restricted to V-J combinations with a frequency above 0.0001, which covered 98% to 99.2% of repertoires. A TCS score was defined as the ratio of F50 (clonal expansion) to E x V (chaos), with BLOSUM62-based TCRdist applied between CDR3 peptides within each V-J. Welch's t-statistics and random forest reduced 514 V-J features to some 14, which were used in a naive Bayes classifier (R e1071). Sample size was not statistically predetermined, and investigators were not blinded to group allocation. The paper reports TCR Vbeta CDR3 sequencing of approximately 130 peripheral blood samples: around 41 ophthalmopathy, some 80 hyperthyroidism and some 17 progressor patients.

The rearrangement joined TRBV24-1 to TRBJ2-5; the D call could be TRBD1 or TRBD2, with each sharing 5 bases. Material: peripheral blood mononuclear cells (PBMCs), obtained at new diagnosis, from a patient treated with antithyroid drugs. This sequence was found in a woman aged 45-65 years with Graves disease. Donor details come from another sample of the same person, matched by shared clones. The CDR3 loop reads CATSGDGQETQYF. At the DNA level, the sequence is TGTGCCACCAGTGGGGACGGTCAAGAGACCCAGTACTTC.